Below are 23 T cell receptor beta chains sequenced from a single sample in a study of cytomegalovirus exposure and HLA in healthy donors. This PCR relied on a set of 60 Vbeta primers and 13 Jbeta primers. The table came from immunoSEQ multiplex PCR; TCRdb's copy has only in-frame clones and leaves some out. The table includes approximately 140,000 clones, 70% to 80% detected once. The sample comprised PBMCs. Every receptor here comes from a female donor in good health and CMV-seronegative.

This clone was detected only once. This chain links TRBV7-3 with TRBJ2-7, with D hard to call. Trimming removed 2 bases from V and 2 bases from J, with 13 bases in between. Germline V lookup: CDR1 SGHTA, CDR2 FQGTGA. The CDR3 covers 15 residues. The CDR3 loop reads CASSLGPGSTYEQYF. CDR3 DNA: TGTGCCAGCAGCTTAGGGCCAGGTTCGACCTACGAGCAGTACTTC.

CDR3 nucleotide sequence: TGTGCCTCCCTCAAAAGCCCAGGGCCCTCTTTCTCTGGAAACACCATATATTTT. Its translation: CASLKSPGPSFSGNTIYF. This chain connects TRBV19 to TRBJ1-3, with D maybe TRBD1 (5 bases). The CDR3 is 18 amino acids. Trimming removed 11 bases at V and 0 bases at J, with 26 bases between. Germline V gives CDR1 LNHDA, CDR2 SQIVND (reference sequence).

This clone was observed a few times. The V gene is TRBV5-6, the J gene TRBJ2-2; 10 bases map to TRBD1. The CDR3 sequence is 18 residues long. V was pared by 5 bases and J by 4 bases, with 14 bases of the junction left unmatched. Germline-derived CDR1 and CDR2 are SGHDT and YYEEEE. This CDR3 is CASSPYIPGQGSTGELFF. CDR3 DNA: TGTGCCAGCAGTCCCTACATACCGGGACAGGGGTCCACCGGGGAGCTGTTTTTT.

This clone has only a few counts. This chain connects TRBV14 to TRBJ2-1, with unresolved D. Trimming removed 3 bases from V and 9 bases from J, with 9 bases in between. From germline, CDR1 is SGHDN and CDR2 FVKESK. The CDR3 totals 12 residues. The CDR3 sequence is CASSHTRGEQFF. CDR3 DNA: TGTGCCAGCAGCCATACTCGAGGTGAGCAGTTCTTC.

The V gene is TRBV5-6, the J gene TRBJ2-1; a weak D match, TRBD2 (5 bases). The germline V and J ends were trimmed by 2 bases and 0 bases, with 21 bases remaining between them. The length of the CDR3 is 19 residues. CDR1 and CDR2 from the germline V gene are SGHDT and YYEEEE. The CDR3 here is CASSLGGSLWPDSYNEQFF. The CDR3 region has the DNA TGTGCCAGCAGCTTAGGAGGATCCCTATGGCCCGACTCCTACAATGAGCAGTTCTTC.

The chain uses TRBV5-1 and TRBJ1-2; the match to TRBD1 covers 7 bases. CDR1 is SGHRS and CDR2 is YFSETQ in the germline V gene. The CDR3 length is 13 residues. V was pared by 4 bases and J by 8 bases, with 8 bases of the junction left unmatched. CDR3 sequence: CASSTGTAEGYTF. The CDR3 nucleotides are TGCGCCAGCAGCACGGGGACAGCGGAAGGCTACACCTTC.

This chain joins TRBV11-3 and TRBJ2-5; TRBD2 might be the D (7 bases). The CDR3 has 14 residues. Trimming removed 5 bases at V and 3 bases at J, with 13 bases between. The germline gives CDR1 SGHNT, CDR2 YENEEA. This CDR3 is CASSKGGGEETQYF. In nucleotides, the CDR3 is TGTGCCAGCAGCAAAGGGGGGGGAGAAGAGACCCAGTACTTC.

The chain combines TRBV19 with TRBJ1-2; 9 positions agree with TRBD1. Germline V CDR1 and CDR2: LNHDA, SQIVND (reference sequence). The trim removed 3 bases at V and 4 bases at J, leaving 3 bases unmatched. The length of the CDR3 is 14 residues. The DNA for the CDR3 is TGTGCCAGTAGTATCGGGACAGGGAGCTATGGCTACACCTTC. Amino acids: CASSIGTGSYGYTF.

The rearrangement uses TRBV7-6 and TRBJ2-7, with 8 bases fitting TRBD1. The CDR3 has 17 amino acids. The germline gives CDR1 SGHVS, CDR2 FNYEAQ. After removal of 5 bases from V and 2 bases from J, the junction contained 14 bases not matched to a gene. The CDR3 here is CASSPSVTGVITYEQYF. DNA for the CDR3: TGTGCCAGCAGCCCGTCGGTGACAGGGGTCATCACCTACGAGCAGTACTTC.

The V and J genes are TRBV6-1 and TRBJ2-7; tentatively, D is TRBD1 (7 bases). This CDR3 contains 14 residues. V was trimmed by 4 bases and J by 3 bases, leaving 13 bases between them. Per the germline V gene, CDR1 is MNHNS and CDR2 is SASEGT. CDR3 nucleotides: TGTGCCAGCAGTGGGAGGGGACAGCGCTACGAGCAGTACTTC. It specifies CASSGRGQRYEQYF.

This chain uses TRBV1 with TRBJ2-2; TRBD1 is the table's D call, not checked against the DNA. TRBV1 is annotated as a pseudogene. This CDR3 is built from 16 residues. The CDR3 is CTSRNLGQSFTGELFF. CDR3 nucleotides: TGCACCAGCCGAAATTTGGGACAGAGTTTTACCGGGGAGCTGTTTTTT.

This chain uses TRBV19 with TRBJ2-7; 8 bases are shared with TRBD1. V was clipped by 4 bases and J by 5 bases; unmatched bases: 4. The length of the CDR3 is 13 residues. From germline, CDR1 is LNHDA and CDR2 SQIVND (reference sequence). CDR3 region: CASSNQGAHEQYF. The DNA of the CDR3 is TGTGCCAGTAGTAATCAGGGGGCCCACGAGCAGTACTTC.

The chain has TRBV5-4 and TRBJ1-3; 10 positions match TRBD1. Germline loops: CDR1 SGHNT, CDR2 YYREEE (reference sequence). The CDR3 is 16 amino acids. Trimming cost V 4 bases and J 0 bases; bases outside gene matches: 4. CDR3 residues: CASSTGQGYSGNTIYF. The DNA of the CDR3 is TGTGCCAGCAGCACGGGACAGGGGTACTCTGGAAACACCATATATTTT.

The rearrangement uses TRBV5-1 and TRBJ2-3, with TRBD2 identical over 9 bases. Unmatched junction bases numbered 9, after V lost 4 bases and J lost 6 bases. The germline gives CDR1 SGHRS, CDR2 YFSETQ. The CDR3 consists of 15 residues. This CDR3 is CASSGASGVGDTQYF. Written as DNA, the CDR3 is TGCGCCAGCAGCGGGGCTAGCGGGGTAGGCGATACGCAGTATTTT.

This clone was seen more than once but under ten times. The V and J genes are TRBV29-1 and TRBJ1-2, with 7 bases that match TRBD1. The germline gives CDR1 SQVTM, CDR2 ANQGSEA. With V trimmed by 7 bases and J by 1 base, 15 bases remained unmatched. The CDR3 consists of 16 residues. The CDR3 DNA reads TGCAGCGCTCGATTCCCGGGACAGAAAAGTAACTATGGCTACACCTTC. As protein: CSARFPGQKSNYGYTF.

The chain employs TRBV11-2 and TRBJ1-3, with D possibly matching TRBD1 (5 bases). Germline CDR1 reads SGHAT; CDR2 reads FQNNGV. The CDR3 is 13 residues long. V was cut by 5 bases and J by 4 bases, with 9 bases left in between. This CDR3 is CASSQGRGNTIYF. The CDR3 DNA reads as TGTGCCAGCAGCCAGGGAAGAGGAAACACCATATATTTT.

This clone was counted only a few times. The chain uses TRBV6-1 and TRBJ2-7; 9 nucleotides line up with TRBD1. Germline V lookup: CDR1 MNHNS, CDR2 SASEGT. This CDR3 spans 14 amino acids. Trimming took 6 bases from V and 0 from J; bases not matched to a gene: 3. CDR3 DNA: TGTGCCAGCAGGGAGACAGGGGGCTCCTACGAGCAGTACTTC. Amino acid sequence: CASRETGGSYEQYF.

This chain joins TRBV14 and TRBJ2-5; maybe TRBD2 (5 bases). Germline assignment: CDR1 SGHDN and CDR2 FVKESK. V lost 4 bases and J 11 bases, leaving 20 bases between the germline ends. The CDR3 contains 14 residues. The CDR3 DNA is TGTGCCAGCAGCCTATACCGACTGGGGTGGGAGCAGTACTTC. Translated: CASSLYRLGWEQYF.

This clone came up once. V usage is TRBV2 and J usage is TRBJ2-7; weak D call: TRBD1 (8 bases). The length of the CDR3 is 15 residues. The V end lost 5 bases, the J end lost 6 bases, and 20 bases lay between the germline ends. From germline, CDR1 is SNHLY and CDR2 FYNNEI. The CDR3 nucleotides read TGTGCCAGCAGTCAAACACTACAGGGGGGGGGCGAGCAGTACTTC. Protein product: CASSQTLQGGGEQYF.

This clone is a singleton in its sample. CDR3 amino acids: CSVESSYEQYF. CDR3 coding DNA: TGCAGCGTTGAATCTTCCTACGAGCAGTACTTC. V usage is TRBV29-1 and J usage is TRBJ2-7; D remains ambiguous. CDR1 is SQVTM and CDR2 is ANQGSEA in the germline V gene. The CDR3 covers 11 residues. Deletions cut 2 bases from V and 1 base from J, with 3 bases between.

CDR3 sequence: CASSQSGKNTEAFF. DNA of the CDR3: TGTGCCAGCAGTCAAAGCGGGAAGAACACTGAAGCTTTCTTT. This chain connects TRBV28 to TRBJ1-1; D ambiguous. CDR3 length: 14 amino acids. Germline CDR1 and CDR2: MDHEN and SYDVKM. V was trimmed by 5 bases and J by 1 base, leaving 11 bases between them.

This chain connects TRBV19 to TRBJ1-2; 7 nucleotides line up with TRBD1. The CDR3 length is 14 residues. The germline V gene has CDR1 LNHDA and CDR2 SQIVND (reference sequence). V lost 6 bases to trimming and J lost 4 bases; unmatched junction nucleotides: 8. The CDR3 sequence is CASRLSGQIYGYTF. Here the CDR3 DNA reads TGTGCCAGTAGATTATCGGGACAGATCTATGGCTACACCTTC. Together with reference TRBV19 and TRBJ1-2, the CDR3 gives the full variable domain: DGGITQSPKYLFRKEGQNVTLSCEQNLNHDAMYWYRQDPGQGLRLIYYSQIVNDFQKGDIAEGYSVSREKKESFPLTVTSAQKNPTAFYLCASRLSGQIYGYTFGSGTRLTVV.

Written as DNA, the CDR3 is TGCGCCAGCAGTCTTGAACAGCAGATCTACGAGCAGTACTTC. This sequence encodes CASSLEQQIYEQYF. The rearrangement uses TRBV4-1 and TRBJ2-5; D call uncertain. The J call is doubtful: the DNA matches TRBJ2-7 better. Germline CDR1 and CDR2: MGHRA and YSYEKL. The CDR3 totals 14 residues.